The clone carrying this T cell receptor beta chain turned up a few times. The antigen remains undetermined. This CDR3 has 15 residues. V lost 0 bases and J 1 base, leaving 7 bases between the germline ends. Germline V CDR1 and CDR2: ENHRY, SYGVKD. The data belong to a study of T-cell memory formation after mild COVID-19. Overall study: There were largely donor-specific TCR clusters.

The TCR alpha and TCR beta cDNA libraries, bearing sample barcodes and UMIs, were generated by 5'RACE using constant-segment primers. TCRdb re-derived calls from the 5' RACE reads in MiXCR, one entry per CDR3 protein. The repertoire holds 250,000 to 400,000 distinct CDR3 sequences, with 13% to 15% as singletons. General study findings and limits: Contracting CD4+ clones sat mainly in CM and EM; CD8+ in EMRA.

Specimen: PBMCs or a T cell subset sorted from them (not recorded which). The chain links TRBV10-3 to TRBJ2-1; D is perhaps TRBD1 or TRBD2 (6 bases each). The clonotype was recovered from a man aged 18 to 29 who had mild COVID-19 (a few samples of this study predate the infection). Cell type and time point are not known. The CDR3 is CAISESGGSYNEQFF. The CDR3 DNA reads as TGTGCCATCAGTGAGTCAGGGGGGTCCTACAATGAGCAGTTCTTC.